The 27 T cell receptor beta chains listed next were all sequenced from one sample in a study of OX40 agonist ivuxolimab in advanced cancers. Produced via immunoSEQ multiplex PCR; TCRdb's table is partial and in-frame only. The top ten hold approximately 2% of the sample, which has 50,000 to 55,000 clones, around 87% seen once. The sample consisted of CD4+ or CD8+ T cells sorted from blood, taken in a trial of the OX40 agonist ivuxolimab. Receptor source: an adult with an advanced solid tumor such as melanoma, head and neck, liver or kidney cancer.

The chain has TRBV29-1 and TRBJ2-1; D tentatively reads TRBD1 or TRBD2 (6 bases each). The CDR3 spans 14 residues. Trimming took 7 bases from V and 7 from J, leaving 20 bases between them. Germline-derived CDR1 and CDR2 are SQVTM and ANQGSEA. CDR3 loop: CSARGGGPQNEQFF. The CDR3 coding sequence is TGCAGCGCCCGCGGAGGGGGGCCGCAAAATGAGCAGTTCTTC.

The chain uses TRBV10-2 and TRBJ2-7; a weak D match, TRBD1 (5 bases). This CDR3 has 13 amino acids. V lost 5 bases, J lost 0 bases, and 8 bases lay in between. Germline V gene data show CDR1 as WSHSY and CDR2 as SAAADI. CDR3 amino acids: CASSLTDSYEQYV. The CDR3 DNA follows: TGCGCCAGCAGTTTGACAGACTCCTACGAGCAGTACGTC.

The chain has TRBV5-1 and TRBJ1-1; a weak D match, TRBD1 (5 bases). CDR3 length equals 14 residues. Germline loops: CDR1 SGHRS, CDR2 YFSETQ. The ends were cut back, 1 base at V and 2 bases at J, with 9 bases in the middle. In DNA, the CDR3 is TGCGCCAGCAGCTTGACAGGCGGAAACACTGAAGCTTTCTTT. Translation: CASSLTGGNTEAFF.

The table lists this clone with a count of one. The chain employs TRBV6-6 and TRBJ2-4; TRBD2 matches at 8 bases. Looked up from germline, CDR1 is MNHNY and CDR2 is SVGAGI (reference sequence). The CDR3 is 16 residues long. The trim removed 2 bases at V and 2 bases at J, leaving 5 bases unmatched. Here the CDR3 reads CASSYEAGEPKNIQYF. The CDR3 DNA reads as TGTGCCAGCAGTTACGAAGCGGGGGAACCCAAAAACATTCAGTACTTC.

Sample share makes this clone medium-sized. The genes are TRBV2 and TRBJ1-3; D gene uncertain. This CDR3 has 16 residues. Deletions cut 4 bases from V and 1 base from J, with 14 bases between. The germline gives CDR1 SNHLY, CDR2 FYNNEI. DNA for the CDR3: TGTGCCAGCAGTGGGTTTGGTGGAATTTCTGGAAACACCATATATTTT. Protein product: CASSGFGGISGNTIYF.

This rearrangement joins TRBV4-2 to TRBJ1-2; 8 positions agree with TRBD1. The V and J ends lost 0 bases and 4 bases, in that order; junction bases with no gene match: 4. The CDR3 sequence is 15 residues long. Germline V gives CDR1 LGHNA, CDR2 YNFKEQ. The CDR3 DNA follows: TGTGCCAGCAGCCAAGATCTTACAGGGGGCTATGGCTACACCTTC. Translation gives CASSQDLTGGYGYTF.

This chain links TRBV5-4 with TRBJ2-7, with D possibly matching TRBD1 (6 bases). CDR1 SGHNT and CDR2 YYREEE come from the germline V gene (reference sequence). The germline V and J ends were trimmed by 3 bases and 7 bases, with 11 bases remaining between them. The CDR3 consists of 12 residues. The CDR3 loop reads CASSSGTLEQYV. The CDR3 DNA is TGTGCCAGCAGCTCCGGGACACTAGAGCAGTACGTC.

The chain combines TRBV4-2 with TRBJ2-1; D possibly uses TRBD1 or TRBD2 (5 bases each). The CDR3 consists of 16 residues. V lost 3 bases to trimming and J lost 5 bases, with 17 bases between them. Germline V gene lookup returns CDR1 LGHNA and CDR2 YNFKEQ. This chain's CDR3 is CASSQASGDRNNEQFF. CDR3 nucleotides: TGTGCCAGCAGCCAGGCATCCGGGGACCGAAACAATGAGCAGTTCTTC.

The J gene is TRBJ1-6, the V gene TRBV4-1, with a possible D match to TRBD1 (5 bases). CDR3 length: 18 residues. CDR1 is MGHRA, CDR2 YSYEKL, per germline. Trimming stripped 4 bases from V and 0 bases from J, with 16 bases between. The CDR3 nucleotides read TGCGCCAGCAGCCCAAAAACGCAGGGTAGCTCCTATAATTCACCCCTCCACTTT. It specifies CASSPKTQGSSYNSPLHF.

The chain couples TRBV7-2 to TRBJ2-5, with D perhaps given as TRBD1 or TRBD2 (7 bases each). Looked up from germline, CDR1 is SGHTA and CDR2 is FQGNSA. V gave up 5 bases and J gave up 5 bases, with 18 bases separating them. The CDR3 extends over 15 amino acids. The CDR3 bases are TGTGCCAGCAGCCAAGAGACAGGGAGGGGGGAGACCCAGTACTTC. Protein product: CASSQETGRGETQYF.

This rearrangement joins TRBV7-2 to TRBJ2-1; D might be TRBD1 (6 bases). Germline CDR1 reads SGHTA; CDR2 reads FQGNSA. V lost 5 bases, J lost 9 bases, and 14 bases lay in between. The CDR3 loop spans 13 amino acids. The CDR3 nucleotides read TGTGCCAGCAGCGAAACAGGGTTGGGTGAGCAGTTCTTC. It translates to CASSETGLGEQFF. Supplemented by reference TRBV7-2 and TRBJ2-1, the full variable domain reads GAGVSQSPSNKVTEKGKDVELRCDPISGHTALYWYRQSLGQGLEFLIYFQGNSAPDKSGLPSDRFSAERTGGSVSTLTIQRTQQEDSAVYLCASSETGLGEQFFGPGTRLTVL.

J is TRBJ2-7 and V is TRBV15, with D hard to call. The CDR3 has 14 residues. Germline V gene data show CDR1 as LNHNV and CDR2 as YYDKDF (reference sequence). Trimming left V 0 bases short and J 0 bases short, with 6 bases between. CDR3 protein: CATSRDPSSYEQYV. The CDR3 bases are TGTGCCACCAGCAGAGATCCAAGCTCCTACGAGCAGTACGTC.

The V and J genes are TRBV25-1 and TRBJ2-2; maybe TRBD1 (5 bases). CDR1 MGHDK and CDR2 SYGVNS come from the germline V gene. Trimming cost V 1 base and J 5 bases, with 11 bases left between them. CDR3 size: 15 residues. The CDR3 protein is CASSEFLGPTGELFF. The CDR3, as DNA: TGTGCCAGCAGTGAATTTCTGGGGCCTACCGGGGAGCTGTTTTTT.

This clone has more than one count but fewer than ten. The genes are TRBV4-1 and TRBJ2-1, with D possibly TRBD1 on 6 matching bases. The CDR3 consists of 17 residues. Germline assignment: CDR1 MGHRA and CDR2 YSYEKL. V lost 4 bases and J lost 0, with 16 bases in between. The CDR3 region has the DNA TGCGCCAGCAGCCGATTGCCAGGGGTGCGCTCCTACAATGAGCAGTTCTTC. Translation gives CASSRLPGVRSYNEQFF.

The chain has TRBV7-9 and TRBJ2-3, with TRBD1 matching 9 bases. The germline CDR1 and CDR2 sequences are SEHNR and FQNEAQ (reference sequence). Losses at the gene ends were 3 bases for V and 5 bases for J; bases not matched to a gene: 3. CDR3 length: 14 amino acids. CDR3 protein: CASSLGQGIDTQYF. The CDR3 DNA is TGTGCCAGCAGCTTGGGACAGGGAATAGATACGCAGTATTTT.

The chain links TRBV11-1 to TRBJ2-5, with a weak D call TRBD1 (5 bases). The CDR3 is 13 amino acids. Germline CDR1 is SGHAT and CDR2 is FQDESV (reference sequence). V was clipped by 5 bases and J by 2 bases, with 9 bases between them. CDR3 coding DNA: TGTGCCAGCAGCCCTGACAGACAAGAGACCCAGTACTTC. This codes for CASSPDRQETQYF.

The J gene is TRBJ2-5, the V gene TRBV19; 7 bases align to TRBD2. Losses at the gene ends were 7 bases for V and 1 base for J; bases not matched to a gene: 3. CDR3 length equals 13 residues. Germline-derived CDR1 and CDR2 are LNHDA and SQIVND (reference sequence). The CDR3 here is CASKASGQETQYF. For the CDR3, the DNA is TGTGCCAGTAAGGCTAGCGGCCAAGAGACCCAGTACTTC.

The genes are TRBV18 and TRBJ2-7; D not resolved. This CDR3 is 13 amino acids long. The germline gives CDR1 KGHSH, CDR2 LQKENI. V lost 2 bases and J lost 1, with 6 bases in between. The CDR3 loop reads CASSPGQSYEQYV. The CDR3, as DNA: TGTGCCAGCTCACCAGGGCAGTCCTACGAGCAGTACGTC.

This chain uses TRBV2 with TRBJ1-1; D not certain. Deletions cut 1 base from V and 1 base from J, with 4 bases between. The CDR3 contains 13 residues. The germline V gene encodes CDR1 SNHLY and CDR2 FYNNEI. The CDR3 sequence: CASSEDSNTEAFF. CDR3 coding DNA: TGTGCCAGCAGTGAAGACTCGAACACTGAAGCTTTCTTT.

This sequence joins TRBV5-1 and TRBJ2-1; 9 positions match TRBD1. V lost 0 bases, J lost 6 bases, and 4 bases stayed unmatched. Germline CDR1 SGHRS, CDR2 YFSETQ. CDR3 size: 15 residues. The DNA of the CDR3 is TGCGCCAGCAGCTTGGCAGGACAGGGGTTCAATGAGCAGTTCTTC. The encoded protein is CASSLAGQGFNEQFF.

The chain employs TRBV28 and TRBJ2-7; 10 bases agree with TRBD2. With V trimmed by 2 bases and J by 3 bases, 7 bases remained unmatched. Germline V gene data show CDR1 as MDHEN and CDR2 as SYDVKM. There are 16 residues in the CDR3. The DNA of the CDR3 is TGTGCCAGCAGTTTAGGGGGGGCTAGCGGGAGCTACGAGCAGTACTTC. This sequence encodes CASSLGGASGSYEQYF.

This clone occurred once. This rearrangement joins TRBV19 to TRBJ1-1; 7 bases are shared with TRBD1. V gave up 7 bases and J gave up 3 bases; unmatched junction bases: 8. CDR1 and CDR2 from the germline V gene are LNHDA and SQIVND (reference sequence). The CDR3 is 14 amino acids. CDR3 nucleotide sequence: TGTGCCAGTATCCGTACAGGGGTATACACTGAAGCTTTCTTT. It is translated as CASIRTGVYTEAFF.

The genes are TRBV6-1 and TRBJ2-1; D may be TRBD2 (6 bases). With 4 bases removed from V and 5 bases from J, the gap between germline ends came to 18 bases. The CDR3 contains 16 residues. CDR1 and CDR2 (germline): MNHNS, SASEGT. The CDR3: CASSVKFSGFDNEQFF. The CDR3 coding sequence is TGTGCCAGCAGTGTAAAGTTTAGCGGATTCGACAATGAGCAGTTCTTC.

The rearrangement links TRBV5-8 to TRBJ2-2; 7 positions match TRBD1. Germline CDR1 SGHTS, CDR2 YDEGEE. CDR3 length: 16 amino acids. J was trimmed by 6 bases and V by 4 bases; bases with no gene match: 12. DNA for the CDR3: TGTGCCAGCAGCAAAGGACAGGCGCTAACACCCGGGGAGCTGTTTTTT. Amino acid sequence: CASSKGQALTPGELFF. The full variable domain, with the rest looked up from reference TRBV5-8 and TRBJ2-2, is EAGVTQSPTHLIKTRGQQATLRCSPISGHTSVYWYQQALGLGLQFLLWYDEGEERNRGNFPPRFSGRQFPNYSSELNVNALELEDSALYLCASSKGQALTPGELFFGEGSRLTVL.

The V call is TRBV6-5, the J call TRBJ2-7; D possibly corresponds to TRBD2 (6 bases). The CDR3 has 14 amino acids. Germline V lookup: CDR1 MNHEY, CDR2 SVGAGI. The V and J ends lost 3 bases and 4 bases respectively, with 13 bases between them. Here the CDR3 DNA reads TGTGCCAGCAGTTATCGAGCGGGCGAATACGAGCAGTACTTC. Translation gives CASSYRAGEYEQYF.

This rearrangement joins TRBV2 to TRBJ2-1; 7 bases are shared with TRBD2. V lost 7 bases, J lost 2 bases, and 11 bases stayed unmatched. The CDR3 loop spans 16 amino acids. CDR1 SNHLY and CDR2 FYNNEI come from the germline V gene. CDR3 amino acids: CASIAPSLAAYNEQFF. The CDR3 nucleotides read TGTGCCAGCATAGCCCCGTCCCTAGCGGCCTACAATGAGCAGTTCTTC.

The J gene is TRBJ1-5, the V gene TRBV6-1, with D possibly being TRBD1 (5 bases). V lost 2 bases, J lost 0 bases, and 11 bases lay in between. The CDR3 is 16 amino acids. Germline V gives CDR1 MNHNS, CDR2 SASEGT. The CDR3 nucleotides read TGTGCCAGCAGTGAAAGTCGACAGAATAGCAATCAGCCCCAGCATTTT. Translation: CASSESRQNSNQPQHF.